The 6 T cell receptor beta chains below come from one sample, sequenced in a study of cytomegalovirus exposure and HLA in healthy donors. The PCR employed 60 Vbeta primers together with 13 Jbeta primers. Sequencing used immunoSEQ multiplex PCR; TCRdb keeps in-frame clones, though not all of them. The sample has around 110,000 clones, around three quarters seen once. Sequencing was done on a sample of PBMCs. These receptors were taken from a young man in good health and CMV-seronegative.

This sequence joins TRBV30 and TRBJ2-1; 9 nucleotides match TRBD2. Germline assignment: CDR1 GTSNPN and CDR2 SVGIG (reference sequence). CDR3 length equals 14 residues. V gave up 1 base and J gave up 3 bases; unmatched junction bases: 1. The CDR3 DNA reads TGTGCCTGGAGTGGACTAGCGGACTACAATGAGCAGTTCTTC. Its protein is CAWSGLADYNEQFF. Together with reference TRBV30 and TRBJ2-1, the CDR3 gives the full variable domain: SQTIHQWPATLVQPVGSPLSLECTVEGTSNPNLYWYRQAAGRGLQLLFYSVGIGQISSEVPQNLSASRPQDRQFILSSKKLLLSDSGFYLCAWSGLADYNEQFFGPGTRLTVL.

The DNA of the CDR3 is TGTGCCAGCACCACTCAACAGGGCCCCTACACCTTC. This translates into CASTTQQGPYTF. The chain carries TRBV28 and TRBJ1-2; D may be TRBD1 (6 bases). V lost 7 bases to trimming and J lost 10 bases, with 16 bases between them. The CDR3 is 12 amino acids. Germline CDR1 MDHEN, CDR2 SYDVKM.

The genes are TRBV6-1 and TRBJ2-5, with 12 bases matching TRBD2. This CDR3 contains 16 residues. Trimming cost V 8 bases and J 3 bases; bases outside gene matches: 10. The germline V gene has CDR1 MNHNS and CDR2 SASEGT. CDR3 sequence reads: CASREASGGGKETQYF. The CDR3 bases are TGTGCCAGCCGGGAAGCTAGCGGGGGGGGGAAAGAGACCCAGTACTTC.

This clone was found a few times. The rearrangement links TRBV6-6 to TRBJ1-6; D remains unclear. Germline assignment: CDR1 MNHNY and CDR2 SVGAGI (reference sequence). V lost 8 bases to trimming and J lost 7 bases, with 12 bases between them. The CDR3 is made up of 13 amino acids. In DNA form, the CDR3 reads TGTGCCAGCCGCGGACGGGAGAATTCACCCCTCCACTTT. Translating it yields CASRGRENSPLHF.

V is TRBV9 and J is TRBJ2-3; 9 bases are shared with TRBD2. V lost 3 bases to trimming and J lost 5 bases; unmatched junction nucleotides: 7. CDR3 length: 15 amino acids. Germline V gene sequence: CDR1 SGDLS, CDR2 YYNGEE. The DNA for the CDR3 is TGTGCCAGCAGCGGCCGAAGCGGGGGGTTAGATACGCAGTATTTT. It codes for CASSGRSGGLDTQYF. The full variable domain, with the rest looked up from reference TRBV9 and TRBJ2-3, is DSGVTQTPKHLITATGQRVTLRCSPRSGDLSVYWYQQSLDQGLQFLIQYYNGEERAKGNILERFSAQQFPDLHSELNLSSLELGDSALYFCASSGRSGGLDTQYFGPGTRLTVL.

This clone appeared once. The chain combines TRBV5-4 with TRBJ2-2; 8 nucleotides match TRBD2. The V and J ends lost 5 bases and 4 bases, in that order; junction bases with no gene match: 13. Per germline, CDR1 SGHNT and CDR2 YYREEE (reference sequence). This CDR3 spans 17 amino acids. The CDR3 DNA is TGTGCCAGCAGATCTCGGGGAGCGGGAGTGGGCACCGGGGAGCTGTTTTTT. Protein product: CASRSRGAGVGTGELFF.